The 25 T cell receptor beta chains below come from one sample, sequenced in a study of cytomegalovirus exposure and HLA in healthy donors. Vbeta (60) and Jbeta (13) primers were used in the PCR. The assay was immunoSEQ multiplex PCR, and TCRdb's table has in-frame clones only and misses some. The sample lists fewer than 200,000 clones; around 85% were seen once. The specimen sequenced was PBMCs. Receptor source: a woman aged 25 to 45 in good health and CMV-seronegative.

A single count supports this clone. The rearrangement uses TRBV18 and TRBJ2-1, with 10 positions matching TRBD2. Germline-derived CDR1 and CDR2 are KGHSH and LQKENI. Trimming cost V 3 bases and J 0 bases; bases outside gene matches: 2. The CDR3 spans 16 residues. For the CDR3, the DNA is TGTGCCAGCTCACCGAGGACTAGCGGCTCCTACAATGAGCAGTTCTTC. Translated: CASSPRTSGSYNEQFF.

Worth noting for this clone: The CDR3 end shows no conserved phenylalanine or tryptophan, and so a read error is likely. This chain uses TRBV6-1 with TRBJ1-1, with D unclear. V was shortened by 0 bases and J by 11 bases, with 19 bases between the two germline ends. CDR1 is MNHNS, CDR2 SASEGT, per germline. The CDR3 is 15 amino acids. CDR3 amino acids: CASSEARSGGRRAFV. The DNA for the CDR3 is TGTGCCAGCAGTGAAGCCCGATCAGGAGGGAGGCGCGCTTTCGTT.

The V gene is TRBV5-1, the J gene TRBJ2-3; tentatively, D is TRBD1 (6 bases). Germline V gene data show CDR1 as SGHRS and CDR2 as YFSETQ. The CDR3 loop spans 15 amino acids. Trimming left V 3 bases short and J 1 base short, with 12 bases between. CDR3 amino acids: CASSWGPGGTDTQYF. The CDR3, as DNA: TGCGCCAGCAGCTGGGGCCCAGGGGGCACAGATACGCAGTATTTT.

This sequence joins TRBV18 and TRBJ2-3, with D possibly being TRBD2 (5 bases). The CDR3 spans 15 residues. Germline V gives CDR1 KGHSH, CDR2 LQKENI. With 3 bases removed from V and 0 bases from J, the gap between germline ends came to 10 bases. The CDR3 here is CASSPSVSSTDTQYF. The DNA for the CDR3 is TGTGCCAGCTCACCTAGCGTATCTAGCACAGATACGCAGTATTTT.

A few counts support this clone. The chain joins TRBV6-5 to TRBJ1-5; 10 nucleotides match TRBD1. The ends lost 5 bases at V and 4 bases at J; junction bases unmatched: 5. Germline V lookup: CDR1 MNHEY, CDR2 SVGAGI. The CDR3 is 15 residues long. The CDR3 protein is CASSPDRGMNQPQHF. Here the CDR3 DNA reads TGTGCCAGCAGTCCGGACAGGGGGATGAATCAGCCCCAGCATTTT.

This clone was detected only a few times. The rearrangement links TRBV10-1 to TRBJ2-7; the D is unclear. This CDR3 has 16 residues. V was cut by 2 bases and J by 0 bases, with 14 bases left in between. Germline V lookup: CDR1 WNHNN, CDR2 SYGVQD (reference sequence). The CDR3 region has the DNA TGCGCCAGCAGTGAGGTAGTTCCTTGGAGCTCCTACGAGCAGTACTTC. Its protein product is CASSEVVPWSSYEQYF.

In nucleotides, the CDR3 is TGTGCCAGCAGTGAGAGGGCAGTCACCGGGGAGCTGTTTTTT. Its protein product is CASSERAVTGELFF. The rearrangement links TRBV2 to TRBJ2-2; D is possibly TRBD2 (5 bases). CDR1 and CDR2 (germline): SNHLY, FYNNEI. The CDR3 runs to 14 residues. Trimming left V 3 bases short and J 4 bases short, with 9 bases between.

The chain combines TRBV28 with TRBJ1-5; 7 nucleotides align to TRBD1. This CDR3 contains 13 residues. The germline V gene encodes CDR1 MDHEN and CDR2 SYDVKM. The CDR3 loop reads CLTGAFGNQPQHF. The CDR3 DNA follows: TGTCTTACAGGGGCCTTTGGCAATCAGCCCCAGCATTTT.

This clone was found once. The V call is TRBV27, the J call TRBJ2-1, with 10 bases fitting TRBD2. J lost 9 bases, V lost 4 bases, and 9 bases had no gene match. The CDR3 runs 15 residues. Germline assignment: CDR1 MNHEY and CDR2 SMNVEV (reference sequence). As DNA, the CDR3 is TGTGCCAGCAGTTCTAGCGGGGGCGCCTTCGGTGAGCAGTTCTTC. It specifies CASSSSGGAFGEQFF.

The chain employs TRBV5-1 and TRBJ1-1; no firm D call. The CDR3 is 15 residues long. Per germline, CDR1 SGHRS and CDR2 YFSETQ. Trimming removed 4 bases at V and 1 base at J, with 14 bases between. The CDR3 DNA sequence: TGCGCCAGCAGCCTAAATGACTGGTCGAACACTGAAGCTTTCTTT. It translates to CASSLNDWSNTEAFF.

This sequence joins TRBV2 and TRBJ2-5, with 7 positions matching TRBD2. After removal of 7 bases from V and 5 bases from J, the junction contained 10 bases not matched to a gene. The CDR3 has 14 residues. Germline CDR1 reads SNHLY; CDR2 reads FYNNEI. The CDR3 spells CASMGEGHYETQYF. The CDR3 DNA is TGTGCCAGCATGGGGGAGGGCCACTACGAGACCCAGTACTTC.

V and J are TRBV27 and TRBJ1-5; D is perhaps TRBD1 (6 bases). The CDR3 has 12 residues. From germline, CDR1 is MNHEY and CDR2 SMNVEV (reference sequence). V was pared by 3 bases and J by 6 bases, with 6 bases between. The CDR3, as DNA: TGTGCCAGCAGTTTCAGGGGTCAGCCCCAGCATTTT. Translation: CASSFRGQPQHF.

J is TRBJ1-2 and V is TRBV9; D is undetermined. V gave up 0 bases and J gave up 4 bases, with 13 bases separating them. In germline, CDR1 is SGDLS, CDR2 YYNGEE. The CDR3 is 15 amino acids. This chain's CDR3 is CASSVEQVVSYGYTF. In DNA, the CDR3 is TGTGCCAGCAGCGTAGAACAAGTTGTTTCCTATGGCTACACCTTC.

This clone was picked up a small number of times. The CDR3 loop is CASRTTGNTEAFF. The DNA of the CDR3 is TGTGCCAGCAGAACGACAGGGAACACTGAAGCTTTCTTT. The chain is built from TRBV27 and TRBJ1-1; the D gene is possibly TRBD1 (6 bases). V was shortened by 6 bases and J by 1 base, with 9 bases between the two germline ends. Germline V gives CDR1 MNHEY, CDR2 SMNVEV (reference sequence). The CDR3 has 13 residues.

In nucleotides, the CDR3 is TGCGCCAGCATTAGGACATCGAACACTGAAGCTTTCTTT. It encodes CASIRTSNTEAFF. The chain links TRBV10-2 to TRBJ1-1, with a weak D call TRBD1 (5 bases). This CDR3 is built from 13 residues. CDR1 and CDR2 (germline): WSHSY, SAAADI. The germline V and J ends were trimmed by 7 bases and 1 base, with 10 bases remaining between them.

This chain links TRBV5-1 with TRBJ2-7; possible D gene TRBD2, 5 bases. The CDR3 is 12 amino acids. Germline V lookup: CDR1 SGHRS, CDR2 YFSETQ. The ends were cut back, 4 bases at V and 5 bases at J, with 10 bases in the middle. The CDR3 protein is CASSPEGHEQYF. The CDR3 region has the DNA TGCGCCAGCAGCCCCGAGGGTCACGAGCAGTACTTC.

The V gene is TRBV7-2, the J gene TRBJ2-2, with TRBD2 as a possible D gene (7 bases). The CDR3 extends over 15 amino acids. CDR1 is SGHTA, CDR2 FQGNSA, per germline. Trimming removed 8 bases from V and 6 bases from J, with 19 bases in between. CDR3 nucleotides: TGTGCCAGCGGTTACATAGGGGGGGTCCCCGGGGAGCTGTTTTTT. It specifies CASGYIGGVPGELFF.

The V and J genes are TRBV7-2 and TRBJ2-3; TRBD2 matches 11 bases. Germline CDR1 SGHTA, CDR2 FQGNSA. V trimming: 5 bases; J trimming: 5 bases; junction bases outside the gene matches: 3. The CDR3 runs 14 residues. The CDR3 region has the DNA TGTGCCAGCAGCAGGGGGACTAGCGGAGATACGCAGTATTTT. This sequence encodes CASSRGTSGDTQYF.

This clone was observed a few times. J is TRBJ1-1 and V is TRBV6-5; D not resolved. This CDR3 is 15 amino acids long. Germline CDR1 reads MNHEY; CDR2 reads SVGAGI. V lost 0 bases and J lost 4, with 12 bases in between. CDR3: CASSYSVTRGTEAFF. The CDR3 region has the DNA TGTGCCAGCAGTTACTCGGTAACACGCGGCACTGAAGCTTTCTTT.

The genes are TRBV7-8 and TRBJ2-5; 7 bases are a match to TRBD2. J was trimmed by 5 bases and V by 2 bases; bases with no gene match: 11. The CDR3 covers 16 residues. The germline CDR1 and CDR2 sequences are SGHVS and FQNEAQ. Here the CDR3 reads CASSLRGPGGYETQYF. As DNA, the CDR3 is TGTGCCAGCAGCTTAAGAGGTCCCGGGGGGTACGAGACCCAGTACTTC.

CDR3 coding DNA: TGTGCCACCAGCAGTATGGTACTAGCGGGAGGGCCGGCCCAGTACTTC. This encodes CATSSMVLAGGPAQYF. This chain links TRBV15 with TRBJ2-5; 13 nucleotides agree with TRBD2. V gave up 3 bases and J gave up 9 bases; unmatched junction bases: 10. CDR1 is LNHNV, CDR2 YYDKDF, per germline (reference sequence). CDR3 length equals 16 residues.

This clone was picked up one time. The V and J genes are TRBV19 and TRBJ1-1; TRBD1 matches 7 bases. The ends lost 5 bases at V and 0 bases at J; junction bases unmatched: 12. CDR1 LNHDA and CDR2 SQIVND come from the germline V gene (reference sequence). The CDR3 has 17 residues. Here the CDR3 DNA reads TGTGCCAGTAGTTCCCGGGACAGTGGCTACATGAACACTGAAGCTTTCTTT. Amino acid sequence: CASSSRDSGYMNTEAFF.

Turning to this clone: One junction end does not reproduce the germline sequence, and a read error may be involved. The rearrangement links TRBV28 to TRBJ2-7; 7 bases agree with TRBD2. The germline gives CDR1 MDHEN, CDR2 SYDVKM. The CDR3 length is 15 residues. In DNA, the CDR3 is TGTGCCAGCAGCTCGCTGGGGGGAGGGACCTACGAGCAGCACTTC. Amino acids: CASSSLGGGTYEQHF.

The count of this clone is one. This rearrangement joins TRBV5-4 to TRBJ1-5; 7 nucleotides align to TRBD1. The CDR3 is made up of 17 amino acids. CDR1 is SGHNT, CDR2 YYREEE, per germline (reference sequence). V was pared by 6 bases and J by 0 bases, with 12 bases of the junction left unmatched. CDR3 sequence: CASIPDRADYSNQPQHF. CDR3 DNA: TGTGCCAGCATCCCCGACAGGGCCGATTATAGCAATCAGCCCCAGCATTTT.

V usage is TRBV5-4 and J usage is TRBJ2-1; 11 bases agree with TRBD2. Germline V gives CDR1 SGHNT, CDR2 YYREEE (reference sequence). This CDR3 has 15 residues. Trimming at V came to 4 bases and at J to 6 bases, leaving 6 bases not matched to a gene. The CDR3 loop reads CASSPTSGVINEQFF. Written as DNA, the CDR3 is TGTGCCAGCAGCCCGACTAGCGGGGTGATCAATGAGCAGTTCTTC.